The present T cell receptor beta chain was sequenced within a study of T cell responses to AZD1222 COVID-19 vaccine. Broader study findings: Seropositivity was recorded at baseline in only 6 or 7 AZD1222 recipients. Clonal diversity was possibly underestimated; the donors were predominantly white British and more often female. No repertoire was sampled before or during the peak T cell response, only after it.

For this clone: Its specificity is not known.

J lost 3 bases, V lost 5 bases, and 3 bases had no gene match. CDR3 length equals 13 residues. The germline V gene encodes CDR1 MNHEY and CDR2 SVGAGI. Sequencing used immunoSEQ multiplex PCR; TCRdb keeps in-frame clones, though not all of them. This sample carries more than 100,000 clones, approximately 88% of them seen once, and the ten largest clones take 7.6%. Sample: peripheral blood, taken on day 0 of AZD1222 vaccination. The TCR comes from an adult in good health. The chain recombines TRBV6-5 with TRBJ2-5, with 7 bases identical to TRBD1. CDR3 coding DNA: TGTGCCAGCAGTCGCGACAGGGAAGAGACCCAGTACTTC. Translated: CASSRDREETQYF.